These 5 T cell receptor beta chains were all obtained from the same sample, sequenced in a study of T cells in localized non-small cell lung cancer. The protocol was immunoSEQ multiplex PCR, while the TCRdb copy is restricted to in-frame clones and leaves out a portion. The sample holds more than 25,000 clones, about 81% seen once. This specimen consisted of peripheral blood, obtained before any cancer treatment. Every receptor here comes from a woman between 40 and 69 years old with stage I lung adenocarcinoma.

The rearrangement uses TRBV30 and TRBJ1-2; 8 bases match TRBD1. CDR1 GTSNPN and CDR2 SVGIG come from the germline V gene (reference sequence). The CDR3 loop spans 13 amino acids. The V segment lost 2 bases and the J segment 8 bases; nucleotides outside the gene matches: 7. This chain's CDR3 is CAWSLGQGYGYTF. The CDR3 DNA is TGTGCCTGGAGTCTCGGACAGGGATACGGCTACACCTTC.

This rearrangement joins TRBV29-1 to TRBJ1-2; D perhaps matches TRBD1 (6 bases). Trimming took off 6 bases at V and 4 bases at J, with 21 bases between the two ends. The length of the CDR3 is 15 residues. Germline lookup yields CDR1 SQVTM and CDR2 ANQGSEA. The CDR3 DNA follows: TGCAGCGTGGACGGTCTGGGGGGGCGAGCCTATGGCTACACCTTC. This sequence encodes CSVDGLGGRAYGYTF.

The chain recombines TRBV4-1 with TRBJ2-2, with a weak D call TRBD2 (6 bases). CDR1 and CDR2 from the germline V gene are MGHRA and YSYEKL. V was pared by 1 base and J by 5 bases, with 17 bases between. The CDR3 sequence is 17 residues long. The CDR3 nucleotides are TGCGCCAGCAGCCAAGGTACCAGCGGGTTTTCGACCGGGGAGCTGTTTTTT. It encodes CASSQGTSGFSTGELFF.

The chain uses TRBV19 and TRBJ1-2; D gene uncertain. Germline V gene lookup returns CDR1 LNHDA and CDR2 SQIVND (reference sequence). V was cut by 0 bases and J by 2 bases, with 25 bases left in between. CDR3 length: 20 residues. CDR3 nucleotide sequence: TGTGCCAGTAGTATAGATCCCTCCGGTGTGGGGAGGCATGAGAACTATGGCTACACCTTC. It is translated as CASSIDPSGVGRHENYGYTF.

CDR3 DNA sequence: TGTGCCAGCAGCACTTTGTCGGGGGAAGAGCAGTTCTTC. Amino acid sequence: CASSTLSGEEQFF. The chain carries TRBV5-6 and TRBJ2-1, with a tentative D call TRBD2 (6 bases). With 4 bases removed from V and 10 bases from J, the gap between germline ends came to 15 bases. The germline V gene encodes CDR1 SGHDT and CDR2 YYEEEE. This CDR3 region has 13 residues.